A single sample gave rise to the 31 T cell receptor beta chains below, sequenced in a study of T-cell reconstitution after alpha-beta-depleted transplantation in children. Unique molecular identifiers were used in preparing the TCRbeta library. TCRdb called the PCR reads again in MiXCR, with one record for every CDR3 protein. The table includes approximately 490,000 distinct CDR3 sequences, around an eighth detected once. The sequencing used PBMCs from the stem cell graft donor, collected from the stem cell graft. The receptor source for this set is a human donor who donated a stem cell graft to a child with combined immunodeficiency.

This clonotype was counted many times. The V gene is TRBV20-1, the J gene TRBJ1-1; the D gene is possibly TRBD1 (6 bases). V shed 7 bases and J shed 3 bases, with 12 bases lying between them. This CDR3 is 12 amino acids long. In germline, CDR1 is DFQATT, CDR2 SNEGSKA (reference sequence). CDR3 DNA sequence: TGCAGTGTGCTCAGGGGCGACACTGAAGCTTTCTTT. Its translation is CSVLRGDTEAFF.

In this sample, this clonotype turned up a few times. The V gene is TRBV12-3 or TRBV12-4, the J gene TRBJ1-2; 8 nucleotides agree with TRBD1. There are 13 residues in the CDR3. Trimming at V came to 6 bases and at J to 4 bases, leaving 4 bases not matched to a gene. The chain's CDR3 is CASSGGQGYGYTF. The CDR3 DNA follows: TGTGCCAGCAGCGGTGGACAGGGCTATGGCTACACCTTC.

This clonotype was counted at least ten times. The V and J genes are TRBV12-3 or TRBV12-4 and TRBJ2-1; perhaps TRBD2 as D (5 bases). CDR3 size: 12 residues. V lost 3 bases and J 9 bases, leaving 9 bases between the germline ends. CDR3 bases: TGTGCCAGCAGTTTTCCGGGGAGTGAGCAGTTCTTC. This gives the protein CASSFPGSEQFF.

This clonotype was detected many times. The chain joins TRBV7-9 to TRBJ1-1; 7 bases agree with TRBD1. CDR3 size: 15 residues. Trimming at V came to 4 bases and at J to 0 bases, leaving 5 bases not matched to a gene. Germline V gene data show CDR1 as SEHNR and CDR2 as FQNEAQ (reference sequence). For the CDR3, the DNA is TGTGCCAGCAGCTCCCGGAGGGGGCTGAACACTGAAGCTTTCTTT. Protein: CASSSRRGLNTEAFF.

The chain couples TRBV4-3 to TRBJ2-7; the match to TRBD1 covers 8 bases. Germline trimming cut 1 base from V and 5 bases from J; bases unmatched to any gene: 7. The CDR3 loop spans 15 amino acids. Germline V lookup: CDR1 LGHNA, CDR2 YSLEER. CDR3: CASSQGLGQGNEQYF. Here the CDR3 DNA reads TGCGCCAGCAGCCAAGGGTTAGGACAGGGCAACGAGCAGTACTTC.

The V call is TRBV4-3, the J call TRBJ1-3, with D perhaps matching TRBD1 (6 bases). This CDR3 has 18 amino acids. The ends were cut back, 1 base at V and 4 bases at J, with 20 bases in the middle. Germline values: CDR1 LGHNA, CDR2 YSLEER. This CDR3 is CASSQGTAAVGLGNTIYF. CDR3 DNA: TGCGCCAGCAGCCAAGGGACAGCAGCCGTCGGTTTGGGAAACACCATATATTTT.

This clonotype has just one count. This sequence joins TRBV6-2 or TRBV6-3 and TRBJ2-2, with 7 bases lining up with TRBD2. Germline loops: CDR1 MNHEY, CDR2 SVGEGT. J gave up 7 bases and V 7 bases, and 3 bases lay outside the gene matches. CDR3 length: 12 residues. CDR3 in amino acids: CASKREGGELFF. The CDR3 DNA reads TGTGCCAGCAAAAGGGAGGGCGGGGAGCTGTTTTTT.

This clonotype was counted ten times or more. The rearrangement uses TRBV11-2 and TRBJ2-5, with 8 bases fitting TRBD2. The CDR3 spans 16 residues. Germline V gives CDR1 SGHAT, CDR2 FQNNGV. With V trimmed by 4 bases and J by 2 bases, 9 bases remained unmatched. The CDR3 DNA follows: TGTGCCAGCAGCTCATTCAGCGGGGGAAAACAAGAGACCCAGTACTTC. Its protein is CASSSFSGGKQETQYF. The variable domain in full, completed from reference TRBV11-2 and TRBJ2-5, reads EAGVAQSPRYKIIEKRQSVAFWCNPISGHATLYWYQQILGQGPKLLIQFQNNGVVDDSQLPKDRFSAERLKGVDSTLKIQPAKLEDSAVYLCASSSFSGGKQETQYFGPGTRLLVL.

In its sample, this clonotype was seen a few times. V and J are TRBV7-8 and TRBJ2-3, with D unresolved. Germline CDR1 and CDR2: SGHVS and FQNEAQ. The CDR3 loop spans 16 amino acids. The ends were cut back, 5 bases at V and 2 bases at J, with 17 bases in the middle. CDR3 nucleotide sequence: TGTGCCAGCAGCCATGCGGTGTCAGACCTCACAGATACGCAGTATTTT. The encoded protein is CASSHAVSDLTDTQYF.

The chain links TRBV4-2 to TRBJ2-1; D might be TRBD2 (6 bases). The CDR3 sequence is 16 residues long. Trimming left V 1 base short and J 7 bases short, with 17 bases between. Germline CDR1 reads LGHNA; CDR2 reads YNFKEQ. The CDR3 reads CASSQAAAQLANEQFF. The CDR3 DNA is TGTGCCAGCAGCCAAGCGGCAGCTCAACTAGCTAATGAGCAGTTCTTC.

This clonotype has at least ten counts. The chain has TRBV4-3 and TRBJ2-3, with D hard to call. CDR1 LGHNA and CDR2 YSLEER come from the germline V gene. Trimming left V 8 bases short and J 0 bases short, with 18 bases between. The CDR3 is 16 amino acids. CDR3 nucleotide sequence: TGCGCCAGCTGCAAGACGGCGGAAGCTAGCACAGATACGCAGTATTTT. It is translated as CASCKTAEASTDTQYF.

This clonotype showed up many times. The chain carries TRBV9 and TRBJ2-3, with D tentatively TRBD1 (6 bases). This CDR3 is built from 15 residues. Per germline, CDR1 SGDLS and CDR2 YYNGEE. Trimming took 1 base from V and 3 from J, leaving 12 bases between them. The CDR3 protein is CASSVQQGRTDTQYF. Written as DNA, the CDR3 is TGTGCCAGCAGCGTACAACAGGGCCGAACAGATACGCAGTATTTT.

This clonotype was seen only a few times. V gene TRBV24-1 combines with J gene TRBJ2-4, with a possible D match to TRBD1 (6 bases). CDR1 is KGHDR and CDR2 is SFDVKD in the germline V gene. Trimming took 4 bases from V and 2 from J, leaving 17 bases between them. CDR3 length: 17 residues. CDR3 nucleotide sequence: TGTGCCACCAGTGACTACAGGGACGGGAAGACCAAAAACATTCAGTACTTC. Its translation is CATSDYRDGKTKNIQYF.

The chain carries TRBV7-3 and TRBJ2-3, with D tentatively TRBD1 (5 bases). V lost 10 bases to trimming and J lost 0 bases, with 11 bases between them. Germline-derived CDR1 and CDR2 are SGHTA and FQGTGA. This CDR3 is 13 amino acids long. The CDR3 nucleotides are TGTGCCAACAGGCCAGGGAGCACAGATACGCAGTATTTT. Translation gives CANRPGSTDTQYF.

The chain combines TRBV5-1 with TRBJ2-5; no clear D gene. CDR1 and CDR2 (germline): SGHRS, YFSETQ. CDR3 length: 12 residues. The ends were cut back, 4 bases at V and 1 base at J, with 5 bases in the middle. CDR3 DNA sequence: TGCGCCAGCAGCCAGCTCCAAGAGACCCAGTACTTC. Its translation is CASSQLQETQYF.

This chain links TRBV15 with TRBJ1-1; D call uncertain. Looked up from germline, CDR1 is LNHNV and CDR2 is YYDKDF (reference sequence). CDR3 length equals 13 residues. Trimming left V 1 base short and J 11 bases short, with 14 bases between. This chain's CDR3 is CATSRVGIQKAFF. CDR3 DNA sequence: TGTGCCACCAGCAGAGTCGGCATCCAGAAGGCTTTCTTT. Drawing the rest from reference TRBV15 and TRBJ1-1, the complete variable domain is DAMVIQNPRYQVTQFGKPVTLSCSQTLNHNVMYWYQQKSSQAPKLLFHYYDKDFNNEADTPDNFQSRRPNTSFCFLDIRSPGLGDTAMYLCATSRVGIQKAFFGQGTRLTVV.

This clonotype was seen a few times. In nucleotides, the CDR3 is TGTGCCAGCAGCTTTGGGACCGCCGATGAAGCTTTCTTT. Protein sequence: CASSFGTADEAFF. This chain uses TRBV7-9 with TRBJ1-1; possibly TRBD1 for D (5 bases). CDR3 size: 13 residues. CDR1 SEHNR and CDR2 FQNEAQ come from the germline V gene (reference sequence). V shed 3 bases and J shed 7 bases, with 12 bases lying between them.

For this clonotype: An end of the junction differs from the germline gene, which may be a read error. V gene TRBV12-3 or TRBV12-4 combines with J gene TRBJ2-5, with TRBD1 identical over 9 bases. This CDR3 contains 16 residues. CDR3 residues: CTSSLAATGGQETQYF. DNA of the CDR3: TGTACCAGCAGTTTAGCTGCGACAGGGGGCCAAGAGACCCAGTACTTC.

This clonotype occurred many times. The chain carries TRBV29-1 and TRBJ1-3; unclear D gene. The germline gives CDR1 SQVTM, CDR2 ANQGSEA. The CDR3 covers 14 residues. The germline V and J ends were trimmed by 3 bases and 0 bases, with 9 bases remaining between them. The CDR3 sequence: CSVEDGSSGNTIYF. Written as DNA, the CDR3 is TGCAGCGTTGAGGACGGGAGCTCTGGAAACACCATATATTTT.

This clonotype was counted a few times. The chain employs TRBV12-3 or TRBV12-4 and TRBJ1-1; D unclear. The V and J ends lost 5 bases and 0 bases respectively, with 7 bases between them. The CDR3 is 13 residues long. CDR3 loop: CASSAGLNTEAFF. The CDR3 coding sequence is TGTGCCAGCAGTGCCGGATTGAACACTGAAGCTTTCTTT.

The V and J genes are TRBV25-1 and TRBJ2-2, with 7 bases aligning to TRBD2. This CDR3 is built from 18 residues. The ends lost 4 bases at V and 4 bases at J; junction bases unmatched: 15. Germline V lookup: CDR1 MGHDK, CDR2 SYGVNS. CDR3 protein: CASSANSWAGEFTGELFF. The DNA of the CDR3 is TGTGCCAGCAGTGCAAATTCTTGGGCGGGGGAATTCACCGGGGAGCTGTTTTTT.

This clonotype was picked up a small number of times. The V gene is TRBV2, the J gene TRBJ2-7; D is possibly TRBD1 (7 bases). Deletions cut 5 bases from V and 6 bases from J, with 20 bases between. The CDR3 loop spans 15 amino acids. The germline V gene encodes CDR1 SNHLY and CDR2 FYNNEI. CDR3 in amino acids: CASSQGDPGTFEQYF. Written as DNA, the CDR3 is TGTGCCAGCAGTCAGGGGGACCCGGGGACTTTCGAGCAGTACTTC. Full variable domain (remainder filled in from reference TRBV2 and TRBJ2-7): EPEVTQTPSHQVTQMGQEVILRCVPISNHLYFYWYRQILGQKVEFLVSFYNNEISEKSEIFDDQFSVERPDGSNFTLKIRSTKLEDSAMYFCASSQGDPGTFEQYFGPGTRLTVT.

This clonotype was counted only a few times. The chain couples TRBV28 to TRBJ2-3; D possibly matches TRBD1 or TRBD2 (5 bases each). This CDR3 is built from 15 residues. Trimming shortened V by 8 bases and J by 4 bases, and 19 bases separated the two germline ends. Per the germline V gene, CDR1 is MDHEN and CDR2 is SYDVKM. The CDR3 reads CASHSGDPVSDTQYF. Written as DNA, the CDR3 is TGTGCCAGCCATTCCGGGGACCCCGTTTCAGATACGCAGTATTTT.

The chain has TRBV29-1 and TRBJ1-5, with a tentative D call TRBD1 (6 bases). This CDR3 has 13 residues. Trimming took 4 bases from V and 5 from J, leaving 12 bases between them. Germline values: CDR1 SQVTM, CDR2 ANQGSEA. The CDR3 DNA sequence: TGCAGCGTTGCAGTCAACAGGGATCAGCCCCAGCATTTT. Translated: CSVAVNRDQPQHF.

This clonotype has ten or more counts. This chain uses TRBV20-1 with TRBJ2-1, with TRBD2 as a possible D gene (5 bases). The CDR3 is made up of 14 amino acids. The germline V and J ends were trimmed by 1 base and 4 bases, with 11 bases remaining between them. Looked up from germline, CDR1 is DFQATT and CDR2 is SNEGSKA (reference sequence). As DNA, the CDR3 is TGCAGTGCTAGAGGACTACGTATGTACAATGAGCAGTTCTTC. This codes for CSARGLRMYNEQFF.

The table lists this clonotype with many counts. V and J are TRBV5-4 and TRBJ1-1; tentative D call: TRBD1 (5 bases). Looked up from germline, CDR1 is SGHNT and CDR2 is YYREEE (reference sequence). The CDR3 contains 14 residues. The V end lost 5 bases, the J end lost 0 bases, and 11 bases lay between the germline ends. The CDR3 loop is CASRKDRLNTEAFF. The CDR3 DNA follows: TGTGCCAGCAGAAAAGACAGATTGAACACTGAAGCTTTCTTT.

The V and J genes are TRBV19 and TRBJ2-7; TRBD1 aligns across 7 bases. The germline V gene has CDR1 LNHDA and CDR2 SQIVND (reference sequence). The CDR3 has 14 residues. Trimming at V came to 6 bases and at J to 0 bases, leaving 5 bases not matched to a gene. CDR3 DNA: TGTGCCAGTAGGGAAACAGGGGACTCCTACGAGCAGTACTTC. Encoded protein: CASRETGDSYEQYF.

In this sample, this clonotype turned up a few times. The chain is built from TRBV5-1 and TRBJ2-2, with TRBD1 matching over 8 bases. The J segment lost 1 base and the V segment lost 2 bases, leaving 7 bases of the junction unmatched. In germline, CDR1 is SGHRS, CDR2 YFSETQ. The CDR3 has 17 residues. Written as DNA, the CDR3 is TGCGCCAGCAGCTTACAGGGGGTCGGAGGGAACACCGGGGAGCTGTTTTTT. This encodes CASSLQGVGGNTGELFF.

This clonotype was seen many times. The chain joins TRBV12-3 or TRBV12-4 to TRBJ1-1, with D unresolved. The V gene lost 6 bases and the J gene lost 10 bases, with 15 bases spanning the gap. The CDR3 has 12 amino acids. The CDR3 sequence: CASRKVDNAAFF. The CDR3, as DNA: TGTGCCAGCAGAAAGGTTGACAACGCAGCTTTCTTT.

Many counts were recorded for this clonotype. This chain connects TRBV12-3 or TRBV12-4 to TRBJ2-5; 9 bases agree with TRBD1. This CDR3 has 20 residues. V lost 1 base, J lost 3 bases, and 18 bases stayed unmatched. The CDR3 nucleotides read TGTGCCAGCAGTTTAGAAGGTTTCAGGGACAGGGAAGGCTACAAAGAGACCCAGTACTTC. Encoded protein: CASSLEGFRDREGYKETQYF.

The sample holds many counts of this clonotype. The rearrangement joins TRBV7-2 to TRBJ2-7, with D unclear. This CDR3 has 12 residues. Germline CDR1 reads SGHTA; CDR2 reads FQGNSA. The germline V and J ends were trimmed by 3 bases and 3 bases, with 6 bases remaining between them. The chain's CDR3 is CASSLLRYEQYF. CDR3 nucleotides: TGTGCCAGCAGCTTGTTGCGCTACGAGCAGTACTTC.